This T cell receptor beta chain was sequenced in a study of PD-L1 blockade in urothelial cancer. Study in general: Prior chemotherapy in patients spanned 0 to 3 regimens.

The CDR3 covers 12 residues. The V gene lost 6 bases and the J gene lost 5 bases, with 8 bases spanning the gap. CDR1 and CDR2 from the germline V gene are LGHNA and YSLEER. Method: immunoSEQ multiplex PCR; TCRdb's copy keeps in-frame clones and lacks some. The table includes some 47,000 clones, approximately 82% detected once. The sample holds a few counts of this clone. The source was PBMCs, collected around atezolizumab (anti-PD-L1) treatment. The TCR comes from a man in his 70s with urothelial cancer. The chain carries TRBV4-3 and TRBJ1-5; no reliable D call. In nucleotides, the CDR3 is TGCGCCAGCAGTCGGGTTCATCAGCCCCAGCATTTT. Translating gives CASSRVHQPQHF.